The following is a TCR beta chain sequence with its context. Its antigen is not identified. This CDR3 has 16 amino acids. V gave up 0 bases and J gave up 4 bases, with 15 bases separating them. Germline loops: CDR1 MNHNY, CDR2 SVGAGI (reference sequence). The sample comes from a study of T-cell memory formation after mild COVID-19. About the study: Largely, TCR clusters stayed within a single donor.

TCRdb re-analysed the 5' RACE reads in MiXCR, keeping a single row per CDR3 protein. The sample records some 120,000 distinct CDR3 sequences, over 15% being singletons. The study, taken as a whole, reports: Pre-infection memory showed some responding clones, and this suggested that cross-reactive memory joined.

This TCR was recovered from a man aged 18-30 years who had mild COVID-19 (a few samples of this study predate the infection). Cell type and time point are not known. Material: PBMCs or a T cell subset sorted from them (not recorded which). The chain employs TRBV6-6 and TRBJ2-5; TRBD2 might be the D (6 bases). The CDR3 sequence is CASSYSTSGGAETQYF. CDR3 nucleotides: TGTGCCAGCAGTTACTCCACTTCCGGGGGAGCAGAGACCCAGTACTTC.